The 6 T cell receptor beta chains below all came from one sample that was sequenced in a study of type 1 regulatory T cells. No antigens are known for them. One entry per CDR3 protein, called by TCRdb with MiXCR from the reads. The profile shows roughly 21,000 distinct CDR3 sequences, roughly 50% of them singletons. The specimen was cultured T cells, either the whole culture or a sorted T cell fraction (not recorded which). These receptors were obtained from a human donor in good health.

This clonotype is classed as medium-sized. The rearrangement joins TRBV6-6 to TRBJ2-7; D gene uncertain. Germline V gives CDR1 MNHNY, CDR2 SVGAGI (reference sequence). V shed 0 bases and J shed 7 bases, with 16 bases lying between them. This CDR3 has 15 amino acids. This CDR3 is CASSYSMSSPGEQYF. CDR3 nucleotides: TGTGCCAGCAGTTACTCTATGAGTTCCCCGGGTGAGCAGTACTTC.

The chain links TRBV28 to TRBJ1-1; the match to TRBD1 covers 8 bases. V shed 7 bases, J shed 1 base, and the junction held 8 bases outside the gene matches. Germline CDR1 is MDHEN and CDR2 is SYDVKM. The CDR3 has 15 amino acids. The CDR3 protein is CASIGQGARNTEAFF. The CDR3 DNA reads TGTGCCAGCATCGGACAGGGCGCCCGGAACACTGAAGCTTTCTTT.

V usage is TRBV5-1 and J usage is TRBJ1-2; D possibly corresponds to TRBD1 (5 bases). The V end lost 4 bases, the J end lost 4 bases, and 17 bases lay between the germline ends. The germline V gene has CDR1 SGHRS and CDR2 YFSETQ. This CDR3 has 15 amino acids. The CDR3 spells CASSPGSGSIYGYTF. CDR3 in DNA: TGCGCCAGCAGCCCAGGGTCGGGCTCTATCTATGGCTACACCTTC. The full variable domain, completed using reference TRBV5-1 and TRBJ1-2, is KAGVTQTPRYLIKTRGQQVTLSCSPISGHRSVSWYQQTPGQGLQFLFEYFSETQRNKGNFPGRFSGRQFSNSRSEMNVSTLELGDSALYLCASSPGSGSIYGYTFGSGTRLTVV.

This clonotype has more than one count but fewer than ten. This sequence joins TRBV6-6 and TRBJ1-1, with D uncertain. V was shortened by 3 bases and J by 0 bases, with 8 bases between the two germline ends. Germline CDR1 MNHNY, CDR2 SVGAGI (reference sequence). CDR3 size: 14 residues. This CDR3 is CASSYQEMNTEAFF. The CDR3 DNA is TGTGCCAGCAGTTATCAAGAGATGAACACTGAAGCTTTCTTT.

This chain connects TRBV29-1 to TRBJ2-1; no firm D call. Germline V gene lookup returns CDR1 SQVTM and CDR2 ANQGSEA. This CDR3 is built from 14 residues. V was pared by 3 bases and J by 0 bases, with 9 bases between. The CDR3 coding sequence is TGCAGCGTTGATCAGCAGAGCTCCTACAATGAGCAGTTCTTC. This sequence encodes CSVDQQSSYNEQFF.

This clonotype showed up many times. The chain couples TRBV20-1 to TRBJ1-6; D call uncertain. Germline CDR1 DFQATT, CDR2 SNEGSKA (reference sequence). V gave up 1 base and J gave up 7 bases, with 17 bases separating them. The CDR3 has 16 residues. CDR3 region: CSARASRGNWNSPLHF. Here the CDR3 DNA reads TGCAGTGCTAGAGCCTCACGAGGGAATTGGAATTCACCCCTCCACTTT.